This entry lists 9 T cell receptor beta chains sequenced from one sample in a study of blood T cell repertoires in COVID-19. Profiled with immunoSEQ multiplex PCR; TCRdb holds only in-frame clones, not every one. The sample contains 70,000 or so clones, 86% of which appear only once. Sequencing used peripheral blood. These TCRs come from a young man with acute or convalescent COVID-19.

The gene calls are TRBV6-1 and TRBJ1-5; weak D call: TRBD1 (6 bases). The CDR3 length is 14 residues. Germline-derived CDR1 and CDR2 are MNHNS and SASEGT. The ends were cut back, 1 base at V and 5 bases at J, with 9 bases in the middle. The DNA for the CDR3 is TGTGCCAGCAGTGAAGGAGGGGGGGATCAGCCCCAGCATTTT. It specifies CASSEGGGDQPQHF.

The gene calls are TRBV3-1 (or the pseudogene TRBV3-2) and TRBJ2-1; 11 bases fit TRBD1. The CDR3 totals 16 residues. V trimming: 4 bases; J trimming: 4 bases; junction bases outside the gene matches: 6. Per germline, CDR1 LGHDT and CDR2 YNNKEL (reference sequence). CDR3 bases: TGTGCCAGCAGCCTAGACGGGACAGGGGGATACAATGAGCAGTTCTTC. This sequence encodes CASSLDGTGGYNEQFF.

The chain recombines TRBV5-1 with TRBJ2-5, with 15 bases that match TRBD2. Germline CDR1 SGHRS, CDR2 YFSETQ. The CDR3 spans 17 residues. V was clipped by 0 bases and J by 2 bases; unmatched bases: 2. CDR3 nucleotide sequence: TGCGCCAGCAGCTTGGAGGGACTAGCGGGGGGACAAGAGACCCAGTACTTC. It is translated as CASSLEGLAGGQETQYF.

The V gene is TRBV9, the J gene TRBJ1-3, with unresolved D. The germline CDR1 and CDR2 sequences are SGDLS and YYNGEE. With 0 bases removed from V and 13 bases from J, the gap between germline ends came to 11 bases. CDR3 length: 12 amino acids. The CDR3 DNA is TGTGCCAGCAGCGTAGACTTCGGAGGGATATATTTT. This codes for CASSVDFGGIYF.

This chain joins TRBV5-1 and TRBJ1-4, with TRBD1 identical over 10 bases. Per the germline V gene, CDR1 is SGHRS and CDR2 is YFSETQ. The CDR3 is 15 residues long. V shed 4 bases, J shed 8 bases, and the junction held 8 bases outside the gene matches. The CDR3 region has the DNA TGCGCCAGCAGCGACCGGGACAGGGGTTGGGAAAAACTGTTTTTT. It is translated as CASSDRDRGWEKLFF.

The chain couples TRBV19 to TRBJ1-5, with D unclear. Per the germline V gene, CDR1 is LNHDA and CDR2 is SQIVND (reference sequence). V gave up 3 bases and J gave up 2 bases, with 8 bases separating them. There are 14 residues in the CDR3. CDR3 sequence reads: CASSIIRGNQPQHF. The CDR3 DNA reads TGTGCCAGTAGTATCATTCGGGGCAATCAGCCCCAGCATTTT.

The rearrangement links TRBV19 to TRBJ2-3, with D perhaps matching TRBD1 (5 bases). Germline CDR1 LNHDA, CDR2 SQIVND (reference sequence). The CDR3 sequence is 19 residues long. V was trimmed by 11 bases and J by 4 bases, leaving 34 bases between them. The CDR3 region has the DNA TGTGCCGCAGCCCCCAATTTGGCCGATTTGGCAGGGTGGTCAGATACGCAGTATTTT. It is translated as CAAAPNLADLAGWSDTQYF.

The chain joins TRBV12-3 or TRBV12-4 to TRBJ1-2; weak D call: TRBD1 (5 bases). The CDR3 is 12 amino acids. V shed 5 bases and J shed 6 bases, with 10 bases lying between them. CDR3 nucleotide sequence: TGTGCCAGCAGTCAGGGTAGGCATGGCTACACCTTC. Translation: CASSQGRHGYTF.

This clone showed up just once. V and J are TRBV11-1 and TRBJ1-4; 7 positions match TRBD1. The trim removed 0 bases at V and 5 bases at J, leaving 9 bases unmatched. The CDR3 contains 17 residues. The germline V gene has CDR1 SGHAT and CDR2 FQDESV (reference sequence). The CDR3 DNA sequence: TGTGCCAGCAGCTTAGCGCTTGTGAGGGGGCGCAATGAAAAACTGTTTTTT. Its protein is CASSLALVRGRNEKLFF.